A single sample gave rise to the 31 T cell receptor beta chains below, sequenced in a study of spatial heterogeneity in lung cancer. General study points: Expanded intratumoral alpha and beta TCR counts tracked tumor mutation counts.

Time point of the sample: sample taken at primary tumor resection. For these receptors, no antigen is known. TCRdb reprocessed the 5' RACE reads via MiXCR and lists one record per CDR3 protein. The sample has some 1,800 distinct CDR3 sequences; roughly 9% are singletons. The sequences come from lung tumor tissue, collected at surgery. The receptors were sampled from a female donor with early-stage non-small cell lung cancer.

This clonotype ranks as medium-sized. The chain recombines TRBV30 with TRBJ2-3, with no clear D. V lost 4 bases and J lost 2, with 10 bases in between. In germline, CDR1 is GTSNPN, CDR2 SVGIG (reference sequence). The CDR3 totals 13 residues. The DNA for the CDR3 is TGTGCCTGGACCAAGCAGGCCACAGATACGCAGTATTTT. It translates to CAWTKQATDTQYF.

This rearrangement joins TRBV6-6 to TRBJ2-7; D is uncertain. V lost 1 base, J lost 2 bases, and 15 bases lay in between. The CDR3 spans 16 residues. The germline V gene has CDR1 MNHNY and CDR2 SVGAGI (reference sequence). The CDR3: CASSYWRPGLPYEQYF. In DNA, the CDR3 is TGTGCCAGCAGTTACTGGCGTCCGGGCCTGCCCTACGAGCAGTACTTC.

The chain is built from TRBV7-9 and TRBJ1-4, with D unresolved. This CDR3 comprises 15 residues. Trimming took off 4 bases at V and 5 bases at J, with 14 bases between the two ends. Germline V gene sequence: CDR1 SEHNR, CDR2 FQNEAQ (reference sequence). CDR3 residues: CASSWAGRANEKLFF. The CDR3 DNA sequence: TGTGCCAGCAGCTGGGCGGGCCGCGCAAATGAAAAACTGTTTTTT.

By sample fraction, this clonotype is medium-sized (0.01 to 0.1%). The rearrangement uses TRBV20-1 and TRBJ1-1; D is undetermined. The CDR3 sequence is 15 residues long. The V end lost 0 bases, the J end lost 0 bases, and 11 bases lay between the germline ends. Germline V CDR1 and CDR2: DFQATT, SNEGSKA (reference sequence). The CDR3 DNA reads TGCAGTGCTAGAGATTGGGCCACCTTGAACACTGAAGCTTTCTTT. It is translated as CSARDWATLNTEAFF.

This clonotype is termed medium-sized. The rearrangement links TRBV6-5 to TRBJ2-1; TRBD2 might be the D (5 bases). Between the trimmed V and J ends, which lost 0 bases and 7 bases, there was a span of 10 bases. The CDR3 length is 14 residues. Germline CDR1 reads MNHEY; CDR2 reads SVGAGI. Written as DNA, the CDR3 is TGTGCCAGCAGTTACTCGGGTCTAGCAAATGAGCAGTTCTTC. Residues: CASSYSGLANEQFF.

By its share, this clonotype is large. The rearrangement uses TRBV6-6 and TRBJ2-1; D ambiguous. The V end was cut by 4 bases, the J end by 0 bases, with 7 bases between. This CDR3 has 14 amino acids. Germline CDR1 is MNHNY and CDR2 is SVGAGI (reference sequence). The CDR3 protein is CASSSRSSYNEQFF. The CDR3 region has the DNA TGTGCCAGCAGTTCCAGGAGCTCCTACAATGAGCAGTTCTTC.

The V gene is TRBV5-1, the J gene TRBJ2-5; TRBD1 matches at 9 bases. Germline CDR1 is SGHRS and CDR2 is YFSETQ. The CDR3 loop spans 13 amino acids. With 5 bases clipped from V and 6 bases from J, the junction kept 5 bases outside the gene matches. The chain's CDR3 is CASSRTGEQTQYF. The CDR3 DNA follows: TGCGCCAGCAGTCGGACAGGGGAGCAGACCCAGTACTTC.

The chain recombines TRBV20-1 with TRBJ2-5, with D unresolved. Per germline, CDR1 DFQATT and CDR2 SNEGSKA (reference sequence). The germline V and J ends were trimmed by 6 bases and 2 bases, with 10 bases remaining between them. This CDR3 contains 12 residues. The CDR3 protein is CSAAPQQETQYF. CDR3 DNA: TGCAGTGCGGCGCCACAGCAAGAGACCCAGTACTTC.

This clonotype counts as medium-sized. The rearrangement links TRBV30 to TRBJ2-1, with unresolved D. V lost 0 bases, J lost 9 bases, and 9 bases lay in between. The CDR3 length is 12 residues. Germline V gives CDR1 GTSNPN, CDR2 SVGIG (reference sequence). CDR3 sequence: CAWSVPASEQFF. The CDR3 region has the DNA TGTGCCTGGAGTGTACCCGCATCTGAGCAGTTCTTC.

V is TRBV10-3 and J is TRBJ1-4; 7 bases are a match to TRBD1. CDR3 length: 15 residues. Germline V CDR1 and CDR2: ENHRY, SYGVKD. The junction had 1 base not matched to a gene; V was cut back by 3 bases and J by 0 bases. The CDR3 nucleotides are TGTGCCATCAGTGATGGACAGGCAACTAATGAAAAACTGTTTTTT. It specifies CAISDGQATNEKLFF.

This clonotype ranks as large (0.1 to 1%). V is TRBV20-1 and J is TRBJ2-1; weak D call: TRBD1 (6 bases). The CDR3 runs 16 residues. Trimming shortened V by 0 bases and J by 0 bases, and 12 bases separated the two germline ends. The germline gives CDR1 DFQATT, CDR2 SNEGSKA (reference sequence). The chain's CDR3 is CSARDAGQSSYNEQFF. Written as DNA, the CDR3 is TGCAGTGCTAGAGATGCCGGACAGTCCTCCTACAATGAGCAGTTCTTC.

This clonotype is labeled medium-sized (0.01 to 0.1%). This chain links TRBV7-2 with TRBJ1-2, with D hard to call. The CDR3 extends over 13 amino acids. V lost 2 bases, J lost 3 bases, and 7 bases lay in between. In germline, CDR1 is SGHTA, CDR2 FQGNSA. The CDR3 DNA follows: TGTGCCAGCAGCTTATACGGGTACTATGGCTACACCTTC. Protein product: CASSLYGYYGYTF.

This clonotype is judged medium-sized. V is TRBV20-1 and J is TRBJ2-1, with a weak D call TRBD2 (5 bases). This CDR3 is built from 15 residues. Germline V gene data show CDR1 as DFQATT and CDR2 as SNEGSKA (reference sequence). Trimming pared 5 bases from V and 7 bases from J, leaving 21 bases between. This CDR3 reads CSAEAQVGRGNEQFF. DNA of the CDR3: TGCAGTGCTGAAGCCCAAGTGGGCCGCGGGAATGAGCAGTTCTTC.

In this sample, this clonotype is medium-sized. This rearrangement joins TRBV7-3 to TRBJ2-1; no firm D call. The CDR3 sequence is 19 residues long. Germline V lookup: CDR1 SGHTA, CDR2 FQGTGA. V lost 4 bases and J 1 base, leaving 23 bases between the germline ends. The CDR3 region has the DNA TGTGCCAGCAGCTCCCCAAGCCTAGGTAGCCGACCTTCCTACAATGAGCAGTTCTTC. Its protein is CASSSPSLGSRPSYNEQFF. The entire variable domain, with the rest obtained from reference TRBV7-3 and TRBJ2-1, is as follows: GAGVSQTPSNKVTEKGKYVELRCDPISGHTALYWYRQSLGQGPEFLIYFQGTGAADDSGLPNDRFFAVRPEGSVSTLKIQRTERGDSAVYLCASSSPSLGSRPSYNEQFFGPGTRLTVL.

This clonotype qualifies as large. The chain employs TRBV19 and TRBJ2-1, with D tentatively TRBD2 (6 bases). V was trimmed by 1 base and J by 9 bases, leaving 13 bases between them. This CDR3 comprises 14 residues. The germline CDR1 and CDR2 sequences are LNHDA and SQIVND (reference sequence). The CDR3 sequence: CASSIGETSSEQFF. The CDR3 nucleotides are TGTGCCAGTAGTATAGGTGAAACTAGCAGTGAGCAGTTCTTC.

The CDR3 coding sequence is TGTGCCAGCAGCTTCTTCTACGTCTCTGGGGCCAACGTCCTGACTTTC. Amino acids: CASSFFYVSGANVLTF. This rearrangement joins TRBV7-2 to TRBJ2-6; D is unclear. V gave up 3 bases and J gave up 0 bases, with 9 bases separating them. This CDR3 is 16 amino acids long. Germline V CDR1 and CDR2: SGHTA, FQGNSA.

This clonotype is categorized as medium-sized. This rearrangement joins TRBV6-2 or TRBV6-3 to TRBJ1-6; the D is unclear. CDR1 and CDR2 (germline): MNHEY, SVGEGT. The V end lost 0 bases, the J end lost 13 bases, and 16 bases lay between the germline ends. The CDR3 covers 15 residues. In DNA form, the CDR3 reads TGTGCCAGCAGTTACTCCGGACCCCCCGTCAGCCCCCTCCACTTT. Translating gives CASSYSGPPVSPLHF.

In this sample, this clonotype is medium-sized. This chain uses TRBV6-2 or TRBV6-3 with TRBJ1-1; no reliable D call. V was clipped by 3 bases and J by 5 bases, with 10 bases between them. The CDR3 is 13 residues long. Germline V gene data show CDR1 as MNHEY and CDR2 as SVGEGT. The chain's CDR3 is CASSYGEVTEAFF. DNA of the CDR3: TGTGCCAGCAGTTATGGGGAGGTGACTGAAGCTTTCTTT.

This clonotype is medium-sized within its sample. V is TRBV5-4 and J is TRBJ2-7; TRBD2 is a possible D gene (5 bases). Germline loops: CDR1 SGHNT, CDR2 YYREEE (reference sequence). The CDR3 is 13 residues long. V dropped 0 bases and J dropped 2 bases, with 6 bases sitting between them. Here the CDR3 reads CASSLAGTYEQYF. CDR3 sequence (DNA): TGTGCCAGCAGCTTGGCGGGAACCTACGAGCAGTACTTC.

This chain connects TRBV20-1 to TRBJ2-7; D tentatively reads TRBD1 or TRBD2 (6 bases each). The CDR3 covers 13 residues. Between the trimmed V and J ends, which lost 6 bases and 3 bases, there was a span of 15 bases. In germline, CDR1 is DFQATT, CDR2 SNEGSKA (reference sequence). This CDR3 is CSALGGGFYEQYF. The CDR3 coding sequence is TGCAGTGCCCTAGGGGGAGGATTCTACGAGCAGTACTTC.

The chain joins TRBV5-1 to TRBJ2-7; no clear D gene. V lost 0 bases and J lost 5, with 3 bases in between. This CDR3 is 11 amino acids long. In germline, CDR1 is SGHRS, CDR2 YFSETQ. CDR3 loop: CASSLGHEQYF. The CDR3 nucleotides are TGCGCCAGCAGCTTGGGTCACGAGCAGTACTTC.

Within the sample, this clonotype is large (0.1 to 1%). The chain links TRBV19 to TRBJ1-5; 8 bases are a match to TRBD1. The CDR3 runs 15 residues. Germline trimming cut 7 bases from V and 3 bases from J; bases unmatched to any gene: 8. CDR1 and CDR2 from the germline V gene are LNHDA and SQIVND (reference sequence). This CDR3 is CASTRTGNINQPQHF. CDR3 sequence (DNA): TGTGCCAGTACCAGGACAGGGAACATCAATCAGCCCCAGCATTTT.

Sample share makes this clonotype medium-sized. The V call is TRBV29-1, the J call TRBJ2-1, with D maybe TRBD2 (5 bases). V lost 4 bases, J lost 4 bases, and 14 bases lay in between. This CDR3 spans 14 amino acids. Germline V lookup: CDR1 SQVTM, CDR2 ANQGSEA. The CDR3, as DNA: TGCAGCGTTGTTGCCAGTGCGGGTTACAATGAGCAGTTCTTC. This gives the protein CSVVASAGYNEQFF.

This clonotype is categorized as medium-sized (0.01 to 0.1%). The V call is TRBV6-6, the J call TRBJ1-5; no definite D call. The length of the CDR3 is 14 residues. The V end lost 0 bases, the J end lost 2 bases, and 5 bases lay between the germline ends. The germline V gene encodes CDR1 MNHNY and CDR2 SVGAGI (reference sequence). This chain's CDR3 is CASSYSAGNQPQHF. DNA of the CDR3: TGTGCCAGCAGTTACTCCGCGGGCAATCAGCCCCAGCATTTT.

By frequency in the sample, this clonotype is medium-sized. This rearrangement joins TRBV7-2 to TRBJ2-1, with 8 bases identical to TRBD2. The trim removed 5 bases at V and 5 bases at J, leaving 5 bases unmatched. Germline assignment: CDR1 SGHTA and CDR2 FQGNSA. This CDR3 has 14 amino acids. The CDR3 coding sequence is TGTGCCAGCAGCCGGGGGGGCCAAAACAATGAGCAGTTCTTC. Protein product: CASSRGGQNNEQFF.

In this sample, this clonotype turned up many times. This sequence joins TRBV2 and TRBJ1-5; 8 bases are a match to TRBD1. J gave up 8 bases and V 6 bases, and 6 bases lay outside the gene matches. The length of the CDR3 is 13 residues. The germline V gene encodes CDR1 SNHLY and CDR2 FYNNEI. In DNA form, the CDR3 reads TGTGCCAGCAGGAGACAGGGGAGAGAGCCCCAGCATTTT. Protein sequence: CASRRQGREPQHF.

This clonotype is medium-sized within its sample. The chain couples TRBV20-1 to TRBJ2-7; 8 positions match TRBD1. Trimming at V came to 3 bases and at J to 5 bases, leaving 12 bases not matched to a gene. Germline assignment: CDR1 DFQATT and CDR2 SNEGSKA (reference sequence). The CDR3 contains 15 residues. Written as DNA, the CDR3 is TGCAGTGCTAGGGGGAGACAGGGGAGTATCCACGAGCAGTACTTC. Translated, it gives CSARGRQGSIHEQYF.

This clonotype is medium-sized in the sample. The J gene is TRBJ2-1, the V gene TRBV12-3 or TRBV12-4, with 9 bases fitting TRBD1. This CDR3 has 16 residues. V gave up 6 bases and J gave up 8 bases; unmatched junction bases: 14. CDR3 DNA: TGTGCCAGCAGCCCCTCCCCGGGACAGGGCTATCATGAGCAGTTCTTC. Translating it yields CASSPSPGQGYHEQFF.

This clonotype is large (0.1 to 1%) within its sample. The chain uses TRBV20-1 and TRBJ2-5; 11 nucleotides line up with TRBD2. This CDR3 comprises 14 residues. The V segment lost 6 bases and the J segment 5 bases; nucleotides outside the gene matches: 8. CDR1 DFQATT and CDR2 SNEGSKA come from the germline V gene (reference sequence). CDR3 loop: CSAPPSGGFETQYF. In DNA form, the CDR3 reads TGCAGTGCCCCCCCTAGCGGGGGGTTTGAGACCCAGTACTTC.

This clonotype is labeled medium-sized. The chain couples TRBV29-1 to TRBJ2-3; 13 bases agree with TRBD2. Germline V lookup: CDR1 SQVTM, CDR2 ANQGSEA. There are 16 residues in the CDR3. V lost 6 bases and J lost 5; bases outside the gene matches: 11. The CDR3 nucleotides are TGCAGCGTCGCCGGGACTAGCGGGGTTCGTGGAGATACGCAGTATTTT. Amino acids: CSVAGTSGVRGDTQYF.

This chain connects TRBV20-1 to TRBJ1-3; D not certain. V was cut by 1 base and J by 0 bases, with 4 bases left in between. The CDR3 covers 13 residues. Germline V gene sequence: CDR1 DFQATT, CDR2 SNEGSKA (reference sequence). This CDR3 is CSARGSSGNTIYF. The DNA of the CDR3 is TGCAGTGCTAGAGGGAGCTCTGGAAACACCATATATTTT.